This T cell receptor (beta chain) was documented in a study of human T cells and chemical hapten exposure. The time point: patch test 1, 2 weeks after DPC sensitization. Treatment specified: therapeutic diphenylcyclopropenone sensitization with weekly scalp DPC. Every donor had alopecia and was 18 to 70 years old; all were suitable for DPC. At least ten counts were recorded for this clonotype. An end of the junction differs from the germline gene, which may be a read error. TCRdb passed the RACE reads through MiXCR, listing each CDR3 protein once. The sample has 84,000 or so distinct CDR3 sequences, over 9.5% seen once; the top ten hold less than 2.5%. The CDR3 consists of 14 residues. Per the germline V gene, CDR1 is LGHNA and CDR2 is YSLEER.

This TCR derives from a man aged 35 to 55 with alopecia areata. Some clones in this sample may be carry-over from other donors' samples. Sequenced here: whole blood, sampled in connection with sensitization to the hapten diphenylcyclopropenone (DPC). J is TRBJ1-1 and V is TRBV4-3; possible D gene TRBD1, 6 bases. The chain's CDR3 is CASSLGTSNTEAFF. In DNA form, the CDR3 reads TGTGCCAGCAGTTTAGGGACATCGAACACTGAAGCTTTCTTT.